Listed below are T cell receptor beta chains from one sample, sequenced in a study of blood T cell repertoires in COVID-19. Some clones are missing from TCRdb's copy, which holds only in-frame ones; the method was immunoSEQ multiplex PCR. The table includes 100,000 to 150,000 clones, 82% detected once. Sequences were obtained from peripheral blood. The receptors here all came from a woman aged 65 to 85 with acute or convalescent COVID-19. The CDR3 runs from the conserved cysteine through the conserved F or W. The order of the fields is CDR3 DNA, CDR3 protein, D gene, clone size, V gene, J gene. D genes are given only for firm matches. The size entry is marked missing in some rows and otherwise reads once, few, many or a size class.

TGTGCCAGCAGCAAAAACCTACCGGGACAGAGCACAGATACGCAGTATTTT	CASSKNLPGQSTDTQYF	NA	NA	TRBV21-1	TRBJ2-3
TGTGCCATCAGTGAGTCAGGCGGCTATGGCTACACCTTC	CAISESGGYGYTF	NA	NA	TRBV10-3	TRBJ1-2
TGTGCCAGCAGCTCCTCTCACCAAGAGACCCAGTACTTC	CASSSSHQETQYF	NA	NA	TRBV7-3	TRBJ2-5
TGTGCCTGGAGTGTACAGGGGAGAATAGCTGGGACTGAAGCTTTCTTT	CAWSVQGRIAGTEAFF	TRBD1	NA	TRBV30	TRBJ1-1
TGTGCCAGCAGGGCGGGGGGCCGTGAGACCCAGTACTTC	CASRAGGRETQYF	TRBD2	few	TRBV7-2	TRBJ2-5
TGTGCCAGCAGCCAGAGTGCTGCGGTTGGCACTGAAGCTTTCTTT	CASSQSAAVGTEAFF	NA	NA	TRBV3-1/TRBV3-2	TRBJ1-1
TGTGCCAGCAGCGCCCCAAAGACAGGGATGAACACAGATACGCAGTATTTT	CASSAPKTGMNTDTQYF	TRBD1	NA	TRBV9	TRBJ2-3
TGTGCCAGCAGCTCTCAGGGTGTTAGTGAAAAACTGTTTTTT	CASSSQGVSEKLFF	NA	NA	TRBV7-2	TRBJ1-4
TGTGCCAGCAGTTACGGCTCCGGGACAGGCCCCTACGAGCAGTACTTC	CASSYGSGTGPYEQYF	TRBD1	NA	TRBV6-5	TRBJ2-7
TGTGCCAGCAGTTACCTGGACAGGGGGTTGGGCTACACCTTC	CASSYLDRGLGYTF	TRBD1	NA	TRBV6-5	TRBJ1-2
TGCGCCAGCAGCTTGCGACAGGGGAACACTGAAGCTTTCTTT	CASSLRQGNTEAFF	TRBD1	NA	TRBV5-1	TRBJ1-1
TGCGCCAGCAGCCAAGACTCCCTACAGACTAGGCCCCTCCACTTT	CASSQDSLQTRPLHF	NA	NA	TRBV4-1	TRBJ1-6
TGTGCCAGCAGTCCCACGGTTCATGAAAAACTGTTTTTT	CASSPTVHEKLFF	NA	NA	TRBV12-3/TRBV12-4	TRBJ1-4
TGTGCCAGCAGCCTACCGGGACAGGGGAATGAAAAACTGTTTTTT	CASSLPGQGNEKLFF	TRBD1	NA	TRBV6-5	TRBJ1-4
TGTGCCAGCAGCCCAATGACAGGGGTTCGGGAGACCCAGTACTTC	CASSPMTGVRETQYF	TRBD1	NA	TRBV5-5	TRBJ2-5
TGTGCCACCTTGCAACTGGGCGACACTGAAGCTTTCTTT	CATLQLGDTEAFF	NA	NA	TRBV6-5	TRBJ1-1
TGTGCCAGTAGTCAGATCCGCTCCTACGAGCAGTACTTC	CASSQIRSYEQYF	NA	NA	TRBV19	TRBJ2-7
TGTGCCAGCAGCCAATGGGAGTCTGAAGCTTTCTTT	CASSQWESEAFF	NA	once	TRBV11-1	TRBJ1-1
TGTGCCAGCTCACCGGACACACTAATGCAGTACTTC	CASSPDTLMQYF	NA	NA	TRBV18	TRBJ2-7
TGTGCCAGTAGTATTGGGGGGGTAAGATACAATGAGCAGTTCTTC	CASSIGGVRYNEQFF	TRBD2	NA	TRBV19	TRBJ2-1
TGTGCCAGCTCACCAGGTAACAGGGGGCCCAATACTGAAGCTTTCTTT	CASSPGNRGPNTEAFF	TRBD1	NA	TRBV18	TRBJ1-1
TGTGCCAGCACAGGGCAGCTGGACTATGGCTACACCTTC	CASTGQLDYGYTF	NA	NA	TRBV2	TRBJ1-2
TGCAGCTACCAGGGGGTAGGGGAAAAACTGTTTTTT	CSYQGVGEKLFF	TRBD1	NA	TRBV29-1	TRBJ1-4
TGTGCCAGCAGTGCAACGGGACAGTTTAATCAGCCCCAGCATTTT	CASSATGQFNQPQHF	TRBD1	NA	TRBV9	TRBJ1-5
TGTGCCAGCAGCTTAGTCGCGGGGGGACAAGAGACCCAGTACTTC	CASSLVAGGQETQYF	TRBD2	NA	TRBV7-6	TRBJ2-5
TGTGCCAGCTCACTGACAGTGAACACTGAAGCTTTCTTT	CASSLTVNTEAFF	NA	NA	TRBV18	TRBJ1-1
TGTGCCAGCAGCTTAGGCGGAACACACAATCAGCCCCAGCATTTT	CASSLGGTHNQPQHF	NA	NA	TRBV11-2	TRBJ1-5
TGCGCCAGCAGCCAAGCGTGGACAGGGGCAAATGAAAAACTGTTTTTT	CASSQAWTGANEKLFF	TRBD1	NA	TRBV4-3	TRBJ1-4
TGTGCCACCAGCATAAAAAGGGAGGAAGATGGCTACACCTTC	CATSIKREEDGYTF	NA	NA	TRBV24-1	TRBJ1-2
TGTGCCAGCAGCTTGGCCGCTAGGCGGGACGGGAGGGAGCAGTACTTC	CASSLAARRDGREQYF	TRBD2	NA	TRBV5-6	TRBJ2-7
TGTGCCAGTAGTATAGGAGCGGCCCCAACGACCCAGTACTTC	CASSIGAAPTTQYF	NA	NA	TRBV19	TRBJ2-5
TGTGCCAGCAGTTACGACAGGGGAGACGGAAACACCATATATTTT	CASSYDRGDGNTIYF	TRBD1	NA	TRBV6-6	TRBJ1-3
TGTGCCAGCAGGGGACAAAGTTACGAAAAACTGTTTTTT	CASRGQSYEKLFF	NA	NA	TRBV25-1	TRBJ1-4
TGTGCCACCAGCAGACCTAACCAGGTCTATGGCTACACCTTC	CATSRPNQVYGYTF	NA	NA	TRBV15	TRBJ1-2
TGTGCCAGCAGTTACGAGGGATCTCGGGGGAAACTGTTTTTT	CASSYEGSRGKLFF	NA	few	TRBV6-2/TRBV6-3	TRBJ1-4
TGTGCCAGCAGCTTCCTAGCGGGGGGCTCTGGGGCCAACGTCCTGACTTTC	CASSFLAGGSGANVLTF	TRBD2	NA	TRBV11-2	TRBJ2-6
TGTGCCAGCAGTTACTTAGGACAGTCTGTACATGAGCAGTTCTTC	CASSYLGQSVHEQFF	NA	NA	TRBV6-5	TRBJ2-1
TGTGCCAGCAGCTTCGGGGAAGGTGAAAAACTGTTTTTT	CASSFGEGEKLFF	NA	NA	TRBV7-2	TRBJ1-4
TGTGCCAGCTCACCAACCGCACAGGGGGCGCCTCAGCCCCAGCATTTT	CASSPTAQGAPQPQHF	TRBD1	NA	TRBV18	TRBJ1-5
TGTGCCAGCAGCCCCGTTTCGGCGGGGGGGCTAGATACGCAGTATTTT	CASSPVSAGGLDTQYF	TRBD2	NA	TRBV9	TRBJ2-3
TGTGCCAGCAGCTTAGAAGCTACCCGGCAGTATTTT	CASSLEATRQYF	NA	NA	TRBV7-9	TRBJ2-3
TGTGCCAGCAGTGAAAGGGACTCGAGACAGGGCAGCGAGCAGTTCTTC	CASSERDSRQGSEQFF	NA	NA	TRBV6-1	TRBJ2-1
TGCGCCAGCAGCGATGGGACTAGGAAGGAGACCCAGTACTTC	CASSDGTRKETQYF	TRBD2	NA	TRBV5-1	TRBJ2-5
TGTGCCAGCAGCTTGGGACAACCGACGGGCACTGAAGCTTTCTTT	CASSLGQPTGTEAFF	NA	once	TRBV7-6	TRBJ1-1
TGTGCCAGCAGCGTAGATGGAGGGCTAGAGACCCAGTACTTC	CASSVDGGLETQYF	NA	once	TRBV9	TRBJ2-5
TGTGCCAGCAGACTCACCGGGACAGGGAATGAAAAACTGTTTTTT	CASRLTGTGNEKLFF	TRBD1	NA	TRBV2	TRBJ1-4
TGTGCCAGCAGGTCAGGCACAGATACGCAGTATTTT	CASRSGTDTQYF	NA	once	TRBV12-3/TRBV12-4	TRBJ2-3
TGTGCCAGTAGTATGGCTCGTGGCTACACCTTC	CASSMARGYTF	NA	NA	TRBV19	TRBJ1-2
TGTGCCTGGAGGGAGACAGGGCGGAATCTAGCTGCCTATGGATACACCTTC	CAWRETGRNLAAYGYTF	TRBD1	NA	TRBV30	TRBJ1-2
TGCGCCAGCAGCCCCCGGGTGGGGAGCTCTGGAAACACCATATATTTT	CASSPRVGSSGNTIYF	NA	NA	TRBV5-1	TRBJ1-3
TGTGCTAGTGGTCCGCCAGGGCCTAACTATGGCTACACCTTC	CASGPPGPNYGYTF	NA	few	TRBV12-5	TRBJ1-2
TGTGCCAGCAGCTTAGAAGGACAGATTAATTCACCCCTCCACTTT	CASSLEGQINSPLHF	NA	NA	TRBV5-5	TRBJ1-6
TGTGCCAGCAGCCCACTAGCGGGGGGGCTGGCGAATGAGCAGTTCTTC	CASSPLAGGLANEQFF	TRBD2	NA	TRBV3-1/TRBV3-2	TRBJ2-1
TGTGCCAGCAGTCTGTCCCGGGACATCCCGGAGGACACTGAAGCTTTCTTT	CASSLSRDIPEDTEAFF	NA	NA	TRBV6-2/TRBV6-3	TRBJ1-1